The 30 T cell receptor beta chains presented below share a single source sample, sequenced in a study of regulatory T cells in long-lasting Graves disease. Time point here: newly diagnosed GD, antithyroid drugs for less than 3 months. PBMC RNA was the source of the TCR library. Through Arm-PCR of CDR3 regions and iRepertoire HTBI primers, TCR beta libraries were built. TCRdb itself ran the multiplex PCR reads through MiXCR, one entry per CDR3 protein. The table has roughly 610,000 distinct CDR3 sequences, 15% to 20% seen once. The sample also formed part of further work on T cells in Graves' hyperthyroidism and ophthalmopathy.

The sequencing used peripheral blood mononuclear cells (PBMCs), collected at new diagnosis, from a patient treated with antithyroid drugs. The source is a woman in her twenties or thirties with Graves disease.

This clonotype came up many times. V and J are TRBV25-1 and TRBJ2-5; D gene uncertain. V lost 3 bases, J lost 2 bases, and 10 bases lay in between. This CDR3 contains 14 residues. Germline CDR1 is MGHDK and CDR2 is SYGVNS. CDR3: CASSDSVGQETQYF. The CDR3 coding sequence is TGTGCCAGCAGTGACAGTGTTGGGCAAGAGACCCAGTACTTC.

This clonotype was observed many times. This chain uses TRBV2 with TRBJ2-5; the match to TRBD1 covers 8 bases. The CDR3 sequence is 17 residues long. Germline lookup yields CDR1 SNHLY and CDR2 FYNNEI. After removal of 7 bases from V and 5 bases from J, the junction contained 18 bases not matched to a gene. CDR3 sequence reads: CASIRAGTGGIEETQYF. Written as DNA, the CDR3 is TGTGCCAGCATCCGGGCGGGGACAGGCGGGATCGAGGAGACCCAGTACTTC.

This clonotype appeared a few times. As DNA, the CDR3 is TGTGCCAGCAGTCCGTGGGACAATAACTATGGCTACACCTTC. This encodes CASSPWDNNYGYTF. V is TRBV6-2 or TRBV6-3 and J is TRBJ1-2, with D possibly TRBD1 on 6 matching bases. The V gene's germline CDR1 is MNHEY and CDR2 SVGEGT. The CDR3 has 14 amino acids. The V and J ends lost 5 bases and 1 base respectively, with 11 bases between them.

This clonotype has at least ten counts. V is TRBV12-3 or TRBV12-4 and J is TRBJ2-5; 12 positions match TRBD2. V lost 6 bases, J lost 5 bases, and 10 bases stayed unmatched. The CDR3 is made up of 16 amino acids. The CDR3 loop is CASSIGLAGTGETQYF. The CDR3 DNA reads TGTGCCAGCAGCATAGGACTAGCGGGAACGGGGGAGACCCAGTACTTC.

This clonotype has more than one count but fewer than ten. Written as DNA, the CDR3 is TGCAGTGCTAGTACGGGGTGGACGCATCAGCCCCAGCATTTT. This codes for CSASTGWTHQPQHF. V and J are TRBV20-1 and TRBJ1-5; D remains unclear. CDR1 and CDR2 from the germline V gene are DFQATT and SNEGSKA (reference sequence). This CDR3 has 14 amino acids. V was trimmed by 3 bases and J by 5 bases, leaving 14 bases between them.

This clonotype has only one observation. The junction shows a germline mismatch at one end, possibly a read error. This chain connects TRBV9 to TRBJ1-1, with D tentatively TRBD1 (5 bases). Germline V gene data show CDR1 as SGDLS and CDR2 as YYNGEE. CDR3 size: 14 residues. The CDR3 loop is CARSEGFRVTEAFF. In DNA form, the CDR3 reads TGTGCCAGGAGCGAGGGATTCAGGGTAACTGAAGCTTTCTTT.

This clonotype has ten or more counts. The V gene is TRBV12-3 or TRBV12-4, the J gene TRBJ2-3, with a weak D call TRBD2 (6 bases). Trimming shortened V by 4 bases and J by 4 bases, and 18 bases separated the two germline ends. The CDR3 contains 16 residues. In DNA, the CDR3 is TGTGCCAGCAGTTCCTCCCTTGGACGACTAGCAGATACGCAGTATTTT. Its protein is CASSSSLGRLADTQYF.

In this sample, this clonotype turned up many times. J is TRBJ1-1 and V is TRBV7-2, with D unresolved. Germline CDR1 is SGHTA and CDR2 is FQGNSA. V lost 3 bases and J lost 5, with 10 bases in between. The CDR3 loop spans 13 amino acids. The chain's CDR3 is CASSLTGLTEAFF. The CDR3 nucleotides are TGTGCCAGCAGCTTGACCGGCCTGACTGAAGCTTTCTTT.

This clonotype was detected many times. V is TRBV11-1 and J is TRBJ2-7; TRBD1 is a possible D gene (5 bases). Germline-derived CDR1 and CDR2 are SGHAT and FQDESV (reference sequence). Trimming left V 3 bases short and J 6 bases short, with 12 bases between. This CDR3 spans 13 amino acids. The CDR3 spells CASSFVSGSEQYF. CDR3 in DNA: TGTGCCAGCAGCTTTGTATCAGGGTCCGAGCAGTACTTC.

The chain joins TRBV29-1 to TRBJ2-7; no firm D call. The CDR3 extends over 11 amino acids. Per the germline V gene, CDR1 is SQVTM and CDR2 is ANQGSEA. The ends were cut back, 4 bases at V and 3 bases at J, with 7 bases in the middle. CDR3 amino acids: CSVVSRYEQYF. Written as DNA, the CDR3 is TGCAGCGTTGTATCCCGCTACGAGCAGTACTTC.

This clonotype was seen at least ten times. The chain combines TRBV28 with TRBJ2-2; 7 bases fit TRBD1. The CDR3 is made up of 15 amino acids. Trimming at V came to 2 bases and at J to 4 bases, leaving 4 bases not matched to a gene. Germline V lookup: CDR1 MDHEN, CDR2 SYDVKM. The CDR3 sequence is CASSLTGQITGELFF. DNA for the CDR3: TGTGCCAGCAGTTTAACGGGACAGATCACCGGGGAGCTGTTTTTT.

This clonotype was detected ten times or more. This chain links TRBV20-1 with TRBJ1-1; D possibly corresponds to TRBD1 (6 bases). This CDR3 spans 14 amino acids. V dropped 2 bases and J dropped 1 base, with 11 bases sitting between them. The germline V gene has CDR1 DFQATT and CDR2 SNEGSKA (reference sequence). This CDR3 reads CSARYRGTNTEAFF. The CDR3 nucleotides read TGCAGTGCTAGATATAGGGGGACGAACACTGAAGCTTTCTTT.

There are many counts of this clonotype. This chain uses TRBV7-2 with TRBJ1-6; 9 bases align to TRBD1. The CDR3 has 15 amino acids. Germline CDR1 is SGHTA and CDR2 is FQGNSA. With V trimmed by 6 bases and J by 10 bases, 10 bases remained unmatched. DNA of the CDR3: TGTGCCAGCAGTAACGCCGGGACAGGGTACTCACCCCTCCACTTT. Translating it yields CASSNAGTGYSPLHF.

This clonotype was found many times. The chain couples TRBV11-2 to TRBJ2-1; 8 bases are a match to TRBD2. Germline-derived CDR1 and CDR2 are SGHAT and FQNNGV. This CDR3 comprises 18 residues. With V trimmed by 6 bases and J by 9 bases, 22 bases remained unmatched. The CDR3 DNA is TGTGCCAGCAGTCCTACGCTTTCGACGGGAGGGCACGGGATTGAGCAGTTCTTC. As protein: CASSPTLSTGGHGIEQFF.

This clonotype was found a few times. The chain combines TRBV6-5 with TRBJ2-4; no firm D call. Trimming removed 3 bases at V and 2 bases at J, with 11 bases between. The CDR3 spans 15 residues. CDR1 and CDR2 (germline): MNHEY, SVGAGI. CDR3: CASSYSALTKNIQYF. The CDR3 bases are TGTGCCAGCAGTTATTCGGCCCTGACCAAAAACATTCAGTACTTC.

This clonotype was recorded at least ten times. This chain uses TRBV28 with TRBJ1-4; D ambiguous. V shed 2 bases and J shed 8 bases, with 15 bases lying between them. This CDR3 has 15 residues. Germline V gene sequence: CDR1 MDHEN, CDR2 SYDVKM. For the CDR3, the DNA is TGTGCCAGCAGTTTAGGGGTCCACCTTGCAGAAAAACTGTTTTTT. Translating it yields CASSLGVHLAEKLFF.

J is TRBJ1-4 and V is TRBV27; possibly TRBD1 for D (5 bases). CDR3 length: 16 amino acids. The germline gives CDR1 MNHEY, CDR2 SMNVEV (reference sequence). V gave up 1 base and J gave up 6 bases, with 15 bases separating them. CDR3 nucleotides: TGTGCCAGCAGTTTATTTTCGGGGGAGAAGGATGAAAAACTGTTTTTT. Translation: CASSLFSGEKDEKLFF.

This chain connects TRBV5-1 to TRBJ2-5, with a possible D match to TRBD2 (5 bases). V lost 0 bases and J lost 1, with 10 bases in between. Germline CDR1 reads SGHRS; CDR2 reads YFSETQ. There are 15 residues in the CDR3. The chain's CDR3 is CASSLAIGIQETQYF. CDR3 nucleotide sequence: TGCGCCAGCAGCTTGGCCATCGGGATCCAAGAGACCCAGTACTTC.

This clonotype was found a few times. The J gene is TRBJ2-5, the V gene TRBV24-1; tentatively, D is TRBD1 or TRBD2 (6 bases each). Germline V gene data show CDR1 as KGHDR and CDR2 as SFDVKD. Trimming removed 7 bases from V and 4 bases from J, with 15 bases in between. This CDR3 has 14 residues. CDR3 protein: CATRGHGAGETQYF. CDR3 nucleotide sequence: TGTGCCACCAGGGGACACGGAGCGGGAGAGACCCAGTACTTC.

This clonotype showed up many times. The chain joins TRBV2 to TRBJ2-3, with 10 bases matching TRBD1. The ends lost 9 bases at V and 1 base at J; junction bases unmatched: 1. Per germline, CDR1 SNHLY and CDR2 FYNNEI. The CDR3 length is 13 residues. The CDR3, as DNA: TGTGCCAGAGGGACAGGGGGCACAGATACGCAGTATTTT. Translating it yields CARGTGGTDTQYF.

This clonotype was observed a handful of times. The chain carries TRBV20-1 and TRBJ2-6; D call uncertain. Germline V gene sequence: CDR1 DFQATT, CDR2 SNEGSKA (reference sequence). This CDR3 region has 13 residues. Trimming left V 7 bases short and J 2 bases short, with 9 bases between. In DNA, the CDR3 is TGCAGTGGCCTGCTCGCTGGGGCCAACGTCCTGACTTTC. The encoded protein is CSGLLAGANVLTF.

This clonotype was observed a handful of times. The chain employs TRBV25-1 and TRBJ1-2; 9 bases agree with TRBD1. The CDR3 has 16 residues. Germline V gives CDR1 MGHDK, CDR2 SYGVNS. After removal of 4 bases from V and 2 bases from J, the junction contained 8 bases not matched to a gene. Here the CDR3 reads CASSALTGTGNYGYTF. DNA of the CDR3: TGTGCCAGCAGTGCCCTGACCGGGACAGGGAACTATGGCTACACCTTC.

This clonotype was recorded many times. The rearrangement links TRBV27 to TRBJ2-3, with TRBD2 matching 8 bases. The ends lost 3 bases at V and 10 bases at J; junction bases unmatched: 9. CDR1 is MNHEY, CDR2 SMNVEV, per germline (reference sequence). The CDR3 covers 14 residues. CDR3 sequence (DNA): TGTGCCAGCAGTTTCAGAGCGGGAGAGTCTCCGCAGTATTTT. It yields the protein CASSFRAGESPQYF.

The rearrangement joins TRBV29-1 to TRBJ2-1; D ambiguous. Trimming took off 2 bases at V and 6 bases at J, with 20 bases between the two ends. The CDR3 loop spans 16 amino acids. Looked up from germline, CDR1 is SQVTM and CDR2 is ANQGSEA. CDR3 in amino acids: CSVEKAEETLSNEQFF. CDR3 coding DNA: TGCAGCGTTGAAAAAGCCGAAGAAACACTTAGCAATGAGCAGTTCTTC.

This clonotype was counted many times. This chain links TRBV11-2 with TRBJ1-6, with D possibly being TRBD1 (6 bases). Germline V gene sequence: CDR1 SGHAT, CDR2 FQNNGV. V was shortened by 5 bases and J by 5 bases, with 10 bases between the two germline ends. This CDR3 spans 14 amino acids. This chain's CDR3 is CASSRTANNSPLHF. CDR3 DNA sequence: TGTGCCAGCAGCCGGACAGCTAATAATTCACCCCTCCACTTT.

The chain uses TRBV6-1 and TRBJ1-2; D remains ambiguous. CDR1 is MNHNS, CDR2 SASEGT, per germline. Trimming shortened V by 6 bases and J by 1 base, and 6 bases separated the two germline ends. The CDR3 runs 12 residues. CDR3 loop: CASRRYNYGYTF. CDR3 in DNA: TGTGCCAGCAGGAGGTATAACTATGGCTACACCTTC.

CDR3 residues: CASSPGTPQADTQYF. The CDR3 DNA reads as TGTGCCAGCAGTCCCGGGACTCCACAAGCAGATACGCAGTATTTT. The chain has TRBV12-3 or TRBV12-4 and TRBJ2-3, with a tentative D call TRBD2 (6 bases). The CDR3 consists of 15 residues. V lost 5 bases and J lost 4, with 16 bases in between.

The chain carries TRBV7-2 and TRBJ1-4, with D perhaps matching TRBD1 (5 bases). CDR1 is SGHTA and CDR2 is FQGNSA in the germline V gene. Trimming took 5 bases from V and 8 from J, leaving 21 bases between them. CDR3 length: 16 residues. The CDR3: CASSLKARLGEEKLFF. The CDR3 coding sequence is TGTGCCAGCAGCCTAAAAGCGCGATTAGGGGAAGAAAAACTGTTTTTT.

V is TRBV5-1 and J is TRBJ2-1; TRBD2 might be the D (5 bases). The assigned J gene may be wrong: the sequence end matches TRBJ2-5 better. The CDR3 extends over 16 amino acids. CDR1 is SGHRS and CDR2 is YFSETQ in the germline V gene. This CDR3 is CASSLAARVPQETQYF. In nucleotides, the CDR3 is TGCGCCAGCAGCTTGGCGGCGCGGGTACCCCAAGAGACCCAGTACTTC.

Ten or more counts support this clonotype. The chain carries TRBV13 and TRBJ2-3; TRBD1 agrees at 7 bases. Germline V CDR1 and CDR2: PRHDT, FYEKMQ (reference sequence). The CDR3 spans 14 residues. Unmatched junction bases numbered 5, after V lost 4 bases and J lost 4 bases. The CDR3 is CASSSDRAADTQYF. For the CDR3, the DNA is TGTGCCAGCAGCTCCGACAGGGCGGCAGATACGCAGTATTTT.